This T cell receptor (beta chain) is from a study of metastatic and nonmetastatic thyroid tumors. Study overall: The authors compared repertoires across blood and tumor or nodule tissue from malignant and benign thyroid patients. Study conclusions and caveats: According to reports, the diversity of TCR beta was significantly higher in malignant thyroid tumors than in benign nodules, and this held in both blood and tumor samples.

In the source study's methods: Clinicopathological groups of papillary thyroid cancer showed CDR3 differences that were used to build a distant-metastasis classifier. MiXCR reprocessed the PCR reads for TCRdb. TCRdb assigned the V and J calls; the authors' analysis was not used. The sample contains some 55,000 clones, roughly 29% of which appear only once. Thyroid surgery was preceded by no treatment in any patient. Trimming took 3 bases from V and 7 from J; bases not matched to a gene: 6. In germline, CDR1 is SGHTA, CDR2 FQGNSA. There are 15 residues in the CDR3. Comments on this clone: What it recognizes is unknown.

This sequence was found in a female donor with papillary thyroid cancer or a benign thyroid nodule (not recorded which). Some clones in this sample may be carry-over from other donors' samples. The chain links TRBV7-2 to TRBJ1-6; 7 nucleotides align to TRBD1. The sample comprised blood. CDR3 sequence: CASSFNRGQNSPLHF. The CDR3, as DNA: TGTGCCAGCAGCTTCAACAGGGGCCAGAATTCACCCCTCCACTTT.